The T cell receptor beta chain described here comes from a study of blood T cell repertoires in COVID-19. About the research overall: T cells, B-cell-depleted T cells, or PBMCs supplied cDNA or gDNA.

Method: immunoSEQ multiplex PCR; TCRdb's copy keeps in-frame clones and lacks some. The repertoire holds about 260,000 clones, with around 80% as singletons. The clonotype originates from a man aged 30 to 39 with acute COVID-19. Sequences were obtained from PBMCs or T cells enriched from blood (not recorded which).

CDR3 coding DNA: TGTGCCAGCAGCAAAGGTCTCCGCGGACAGGCGAACATTCAGTACTTC. It codes for CASSKGLRGQANIQYF. The J gene is TRBJ2-4, the V gene TRBV21-1; whether TRBD1, the table's D call, matches the DNA was not checked. TRBV21-1 counts as a pseudogene. The CDR3 spans 16 residues.